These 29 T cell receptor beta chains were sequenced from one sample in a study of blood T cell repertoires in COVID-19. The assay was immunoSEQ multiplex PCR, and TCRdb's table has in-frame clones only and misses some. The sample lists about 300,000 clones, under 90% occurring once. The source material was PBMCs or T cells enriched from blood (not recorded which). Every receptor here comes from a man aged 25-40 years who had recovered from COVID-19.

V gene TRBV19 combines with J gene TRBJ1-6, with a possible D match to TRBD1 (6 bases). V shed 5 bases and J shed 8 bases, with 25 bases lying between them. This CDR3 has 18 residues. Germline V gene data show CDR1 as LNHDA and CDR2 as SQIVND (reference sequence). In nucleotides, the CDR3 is TGTGCCAGTAGTGTTCAGGGGCCGAGATGGGGAAATGATTCACCCCTCCACTTT. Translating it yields CASSVQGPRWGNDSPLHF.

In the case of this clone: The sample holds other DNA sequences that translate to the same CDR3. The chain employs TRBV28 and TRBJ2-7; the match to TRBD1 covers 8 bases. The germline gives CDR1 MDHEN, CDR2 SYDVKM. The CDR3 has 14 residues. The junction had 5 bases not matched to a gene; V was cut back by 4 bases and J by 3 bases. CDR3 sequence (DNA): TGTGCCAGCAGTTCCGGACAGGGCCTCTACGAGCAGTACTTC. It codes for CASSSGQGLYEQYF.

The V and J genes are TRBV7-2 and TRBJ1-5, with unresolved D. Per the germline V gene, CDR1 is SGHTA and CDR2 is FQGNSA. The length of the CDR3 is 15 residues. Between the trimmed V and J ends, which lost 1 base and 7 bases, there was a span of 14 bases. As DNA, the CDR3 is TGTGCCAGCAGCTTAGATTCCGCAGTAAAACAGCCCCAGCATTTT. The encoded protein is CASSLDSAVKQPQHF.

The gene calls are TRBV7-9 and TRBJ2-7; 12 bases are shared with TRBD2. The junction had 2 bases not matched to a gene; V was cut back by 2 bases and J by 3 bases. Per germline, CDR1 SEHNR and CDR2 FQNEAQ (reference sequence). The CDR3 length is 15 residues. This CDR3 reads CASSLLAGGFYEQYF. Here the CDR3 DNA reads TGTGCCAGCAGCTTACTAGCGGGAGGGTTCTACGAGCAGTACTTC.

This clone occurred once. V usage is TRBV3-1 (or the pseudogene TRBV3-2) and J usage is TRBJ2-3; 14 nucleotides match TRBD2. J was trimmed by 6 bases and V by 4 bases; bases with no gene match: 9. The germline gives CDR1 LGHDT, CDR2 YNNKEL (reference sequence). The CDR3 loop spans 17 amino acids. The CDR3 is CASSPRRLAGGRDTQYF. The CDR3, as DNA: TGTGCCAGCAGCCCCCGTCGACTAGCGGGGGGGCGGGATACGCAGTATTTT.

The CDR3 reads CASSEALTRLGETQYF. For the CDR3, the DNA is TGTGCCAGCAGTGAAGCGTTGACGCGGCTCGGAGAGACCCAGTACTTC. J is TRBJ2-5 and V is TRBV6-1; D not certain. V was trimmed by 0 bases and J by 4 bases, leaving 15 bases between them. This CDR3 is 16 amino acids long. Germline V CDR1 and CDR2: MNHNS, SASEGT.

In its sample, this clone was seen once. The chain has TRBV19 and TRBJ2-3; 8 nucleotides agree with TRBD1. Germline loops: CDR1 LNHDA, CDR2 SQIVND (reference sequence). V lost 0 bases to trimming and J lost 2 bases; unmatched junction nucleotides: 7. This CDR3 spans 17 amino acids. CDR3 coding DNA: TGTGCCAGTAGTATAGAGGGCCGGACAGGGTACACAGATACGCAGTATTTT. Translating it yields CASSIEGRTGYTDTQYF.

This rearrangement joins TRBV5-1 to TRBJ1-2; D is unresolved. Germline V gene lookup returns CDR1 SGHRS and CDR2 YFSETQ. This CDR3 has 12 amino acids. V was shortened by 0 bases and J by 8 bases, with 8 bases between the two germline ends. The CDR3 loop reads CASSLDRSGYTF. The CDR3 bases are TGCGCCAGCAGCTTGGATCGGTCGGGCTACACCTTC.

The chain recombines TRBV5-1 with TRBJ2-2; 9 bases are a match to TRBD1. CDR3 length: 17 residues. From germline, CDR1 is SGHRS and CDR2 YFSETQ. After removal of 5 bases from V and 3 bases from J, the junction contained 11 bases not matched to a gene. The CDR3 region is CASSSGEQGADTGELFF. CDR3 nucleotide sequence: TGCGCCAGCAGTTCGGGGGAACAGGGGGCCGACACCGGGGAGCTGTTTTTT.

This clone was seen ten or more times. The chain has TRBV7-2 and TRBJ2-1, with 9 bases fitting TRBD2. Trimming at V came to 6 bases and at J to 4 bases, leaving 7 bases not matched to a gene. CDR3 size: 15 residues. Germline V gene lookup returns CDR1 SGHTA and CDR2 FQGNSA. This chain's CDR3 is CASREAGGRYNEQFF. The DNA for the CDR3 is TGTGCCAGCAGAGAAGCGGGAGGACGTTACAATGAGCAGTTCTTC.

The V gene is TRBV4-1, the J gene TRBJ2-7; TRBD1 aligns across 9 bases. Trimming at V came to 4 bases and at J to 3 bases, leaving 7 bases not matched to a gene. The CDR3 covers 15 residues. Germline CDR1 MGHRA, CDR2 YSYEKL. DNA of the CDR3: TGCGCCAGCAGCCTTAGGGGGACAGGGATCTACGAGCAGTACTTC. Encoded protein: CASSLRGTGIYEQYF.

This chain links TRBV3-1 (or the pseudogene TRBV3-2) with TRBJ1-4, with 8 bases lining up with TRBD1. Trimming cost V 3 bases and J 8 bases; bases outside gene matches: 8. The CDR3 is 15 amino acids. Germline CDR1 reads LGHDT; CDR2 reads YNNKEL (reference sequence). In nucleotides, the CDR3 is TGTGCCAGCAGCCACTTACCAGGGGGCCAGGAAAAACTGTTTTTT. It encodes CASSHLPGGQEKLFF.

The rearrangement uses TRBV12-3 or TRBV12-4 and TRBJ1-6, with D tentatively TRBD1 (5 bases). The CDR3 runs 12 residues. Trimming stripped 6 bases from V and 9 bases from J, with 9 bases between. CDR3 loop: CASRPGGSPLHF. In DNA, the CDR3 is TGTGCCAGCAGACCCGGGGGTTCACCCCTCCACTTT.

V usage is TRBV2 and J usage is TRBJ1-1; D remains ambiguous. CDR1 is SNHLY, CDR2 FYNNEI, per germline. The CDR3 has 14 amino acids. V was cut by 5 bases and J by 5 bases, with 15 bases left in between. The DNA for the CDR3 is TGTGCCAGCAGTATTGCCCGTACCACTACTGAAGCTTTCTTT. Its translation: CASSIARTTTEAFF.

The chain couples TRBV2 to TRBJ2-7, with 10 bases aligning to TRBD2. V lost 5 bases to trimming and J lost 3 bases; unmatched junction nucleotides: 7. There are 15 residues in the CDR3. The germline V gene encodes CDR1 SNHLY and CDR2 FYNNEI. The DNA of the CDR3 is TGTGCCAGCAGTCCCCTAGCGGGAGAAAACTACGAGCAGTACTTC. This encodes CASSPLAGENYEQYF.

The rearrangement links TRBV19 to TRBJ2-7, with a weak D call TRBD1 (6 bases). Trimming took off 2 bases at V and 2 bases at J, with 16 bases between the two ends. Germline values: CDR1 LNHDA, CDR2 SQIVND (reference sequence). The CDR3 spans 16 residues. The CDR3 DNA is TGTGCCAGTAGTATACTCTACCGGGACAAAGCCTACGAGCAGTACTTC. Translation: CASSILYRDKAYEQYF.

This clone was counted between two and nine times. The CDR3, as DNA: TGTGCCAGCAGCCCGAGCACCGCCACGGGACAGGGCGGCTATGGCTACACCTTC. Translating gives CASSPSTATGQGGYGYTF. The V call is TRBV11-2, the J call TRBJ1-2, with 9 bases that match TRBD1. Germline values: CDR1 SGHAT, CDR2 FQNNGV. Unmatched junction bases numbered 17, after V lost 5 bases and J lost 4 bases. This CDR3 is 18 amino acids long.

CDR3 sequence: CASSSARGSPLHF. The CDR3 DNA sequence: TGTGCCAGCAGCTCCGCTAGGGGCTCACCCCTCCACTTT. This rearrangement joins TRBV11-3 to TRBJ1-6; a weak D match, TRBD1 (5 bases). CDR3 length: 13 amino acids. Germline V gene sequence: CDR1 SGHNT, CDR2 YENEEA. Trimming removed 4 bases at V and 10 bases at J, with 11 bases between.

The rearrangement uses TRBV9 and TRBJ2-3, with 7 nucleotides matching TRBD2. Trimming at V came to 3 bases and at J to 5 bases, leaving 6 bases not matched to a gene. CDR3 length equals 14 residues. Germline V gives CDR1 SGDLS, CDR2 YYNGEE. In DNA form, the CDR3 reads TGTGCCAGCAGCGCAGAACTAGCGAAAGATACGCAGTATTTT. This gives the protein CASSAELAKDTQYF.

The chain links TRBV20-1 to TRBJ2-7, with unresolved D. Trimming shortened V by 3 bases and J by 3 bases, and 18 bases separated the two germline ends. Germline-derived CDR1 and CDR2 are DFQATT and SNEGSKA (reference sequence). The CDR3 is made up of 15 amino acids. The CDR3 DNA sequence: TGCAGTGCTAGTGACGGGTCAGTCGCTTTCTACGAGCAGTACTTC. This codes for CSASDGSVAFYEQYF.

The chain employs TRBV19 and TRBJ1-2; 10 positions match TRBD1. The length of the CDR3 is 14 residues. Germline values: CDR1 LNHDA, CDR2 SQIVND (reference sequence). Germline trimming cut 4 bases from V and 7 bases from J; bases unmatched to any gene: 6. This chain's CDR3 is CASSRQGALSGYTF. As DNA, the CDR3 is TGTGCCAGTAGTAGACAGGGGGCTCTCTCTGGCTACACCTTC.

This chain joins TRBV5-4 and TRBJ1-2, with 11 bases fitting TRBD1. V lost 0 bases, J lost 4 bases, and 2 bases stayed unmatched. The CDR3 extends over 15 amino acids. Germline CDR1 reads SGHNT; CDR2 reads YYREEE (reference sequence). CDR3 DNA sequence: TGTGCCAGCAGCTTGGGCGGGACAGGGGGCTATGGCTACACCTTC. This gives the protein CASSLGGTGGYGYTF.

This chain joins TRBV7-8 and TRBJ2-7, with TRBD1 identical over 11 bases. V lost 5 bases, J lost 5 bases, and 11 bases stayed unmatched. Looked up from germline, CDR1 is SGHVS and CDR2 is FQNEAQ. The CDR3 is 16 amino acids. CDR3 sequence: CASSPLGRTGGHEQYF. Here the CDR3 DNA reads TGTGCCAGCAGCCCCCTAGGGCGGACAGGGGGCCACGAGCAGTACTTC.

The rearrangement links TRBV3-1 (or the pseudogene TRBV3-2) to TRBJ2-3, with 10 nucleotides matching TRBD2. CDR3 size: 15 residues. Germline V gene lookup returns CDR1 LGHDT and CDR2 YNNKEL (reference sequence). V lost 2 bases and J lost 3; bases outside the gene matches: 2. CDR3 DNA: TGTGCCAGCAGCCAACAGCGGGGGGGGACAGATACGCAGTATTTT. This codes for CASSQQRGGTDTQYF.

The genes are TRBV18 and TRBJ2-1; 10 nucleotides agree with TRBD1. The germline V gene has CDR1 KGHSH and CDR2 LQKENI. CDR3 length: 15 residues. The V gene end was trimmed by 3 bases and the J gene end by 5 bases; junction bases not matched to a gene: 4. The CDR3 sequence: CASSPPGQGNNEQFF. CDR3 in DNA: TGTGCCAGCTCACCTCCGGGACAGGGGAACAATGAGCAGTTCTTC.

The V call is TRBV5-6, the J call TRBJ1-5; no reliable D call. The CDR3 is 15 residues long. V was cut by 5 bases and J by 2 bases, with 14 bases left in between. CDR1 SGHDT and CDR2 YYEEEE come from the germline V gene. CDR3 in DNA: TGTGCCAGCAGTTCCTCAGTATTCGGCAATCAGCCCCAGCATTTT. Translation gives CASSSSVFGNQPQHF.

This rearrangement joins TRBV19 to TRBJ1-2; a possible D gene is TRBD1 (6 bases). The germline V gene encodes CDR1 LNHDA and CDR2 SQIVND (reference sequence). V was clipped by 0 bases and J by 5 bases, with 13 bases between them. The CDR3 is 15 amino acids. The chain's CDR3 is CASSIELRTVYGYTF. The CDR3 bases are TGTGCCAGTAGTATAGAGCTCCGGACAGTTTATGGCTACACCTTC.

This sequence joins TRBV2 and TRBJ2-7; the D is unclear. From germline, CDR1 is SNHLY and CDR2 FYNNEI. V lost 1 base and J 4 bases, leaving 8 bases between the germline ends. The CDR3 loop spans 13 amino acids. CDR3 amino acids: CASSEVLSYEQYF. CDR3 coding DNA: TGTGCCAGCAGTGAAGTTCTTAGTTACGAGCAGTACTTC.

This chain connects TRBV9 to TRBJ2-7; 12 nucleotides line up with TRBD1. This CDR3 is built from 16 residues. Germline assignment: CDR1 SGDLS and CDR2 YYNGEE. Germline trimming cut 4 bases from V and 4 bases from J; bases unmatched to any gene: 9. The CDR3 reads CASSLGTGGFGYEQYF. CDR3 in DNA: TGTGCCAGCAGCCTCGGGACAGGGGGCTTTGGTTACGAGCAGTACTTC.